This T cell receptor (beta chain) derives from a study of shared clonotypes between healthy human individuals. The sample holds a few counts of this clone. Deep-level running was used for the assay. The assay was immunoSEQ multiplex PCR, and TCRdb's table has in-frame clones only and misses some. The table has about 300,000 clones, less than 85% seen once. This CDR3 is built from 12 residues. Germline V gene sequence: CDR1 SQVTM, CDR2 ANQGSEA. After removal of 5 bases from V and 6 bases from J, the junction contained 4 bases not matched to a gene. The V gene is TRBV29-1, the J gene TRBJ2-7; TRBD2 matches at 10 bases. This sequence was found in a man aged 25-45 years in good health. The sequencing sample was made of memory CD4+ T cells sorted from blood. Documented subset: CD45RA-negative fraction. Here the CDR3 reads CSVFRTSGEQYF. The CDR3 DNA sequence: TGCAGCGTTTTCCGGACTAGCGGCGAGCAGTACTTC.